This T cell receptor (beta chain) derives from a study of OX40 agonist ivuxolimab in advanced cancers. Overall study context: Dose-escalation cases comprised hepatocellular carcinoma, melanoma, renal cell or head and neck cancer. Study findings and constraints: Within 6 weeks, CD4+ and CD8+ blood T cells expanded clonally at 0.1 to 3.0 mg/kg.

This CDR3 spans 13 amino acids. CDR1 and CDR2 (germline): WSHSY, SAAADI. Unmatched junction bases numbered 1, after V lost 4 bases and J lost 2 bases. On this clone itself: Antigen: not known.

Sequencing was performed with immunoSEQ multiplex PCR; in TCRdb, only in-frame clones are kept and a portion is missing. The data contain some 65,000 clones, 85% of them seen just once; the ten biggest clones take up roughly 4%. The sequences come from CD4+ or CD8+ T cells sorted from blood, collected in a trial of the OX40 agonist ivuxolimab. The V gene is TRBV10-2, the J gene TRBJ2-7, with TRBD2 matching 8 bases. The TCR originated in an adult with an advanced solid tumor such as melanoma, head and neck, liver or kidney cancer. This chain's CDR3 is CASSAGGAYEQYF. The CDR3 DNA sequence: TGCGCCAGCAGTGCCGGGGGGGCCTACGAGCAGTACTTC.